The 16 T cell receptor beta chains presented below share a single source sample, sequenced in a study of blood T cell repertoires in COVID-19. Here immunoSEQ multiplex PCR was the method, and the copy in TCRdb shows in-frame clones only, minus some. The profile shows about 63,000 clones, about nine tenths of them singletons. The sample was peripheral blood. These receptors were collected from a human donor in a cohort sampled during active COVID-19.

This clone has just one count. This rearrangement joins TRBV19 to TRBJ2-1, with 7 bases that match TRBD1. Losses at the gene ends were 5 bases for V and 7 bases for J; bases not matched to a gene: 5. CDR1 and CDR2 from the germline V gene are LNHDA and SQIVND (reference sequence). The CDR3 covers 13 residues. The CDR3 reads CASSVTGTNEQFF. The CDR3 DNA is TGTGCCAGTAGTGTGACAGGGACGAATGAGCAGTTCTTC. Complete variable domain (other parts from reference TRBV19 and TRBJ2-1): DGGITQSPKYLFRKEGQNVTLSCEQNLNHDAMYWYRQDPGQGLRLIYYSQIVNDFQKGDIAEGYSVSREKKESFPLTVTSAQKNPTAFYLCASSVTGTNEQFFGPGTRLTVL.

The chain couples TRBV7-2 to TRBJ2-2; TRBD2 might be the D (6 bases). The CDR3 spans 14 residues. V was shortened by 1 base and J by 4 bases, with 7 bases between the two germline ends. The germline CDR1 and CDR2 sequences are SGHTA and FQGNSA. The CDR3 region is CASSLVGLTGELFF. In nucleotides, the CDR3 is TGTGCCAGCAGCTTAGTGGGACTCACCGGGGAGCTGTTTTTT.

This clone was recorded a few times. This chain connects TRBV5-6 to TRBJ1-5; 7 bases map to TRBD1. CDR1 is SGHDT, CDR2 YYEEEE, per germline. J gave up 1 base and V 6 bases, and 4 bases lay outside the gene matches. The CDR3 totals 14 residues. CDR3: CASKKTGSNQPQHF. The CDR3 coding sequence is TGTGCCAGCAAAAAGACAGGGAGCAATCAGCCCCAGCATTTT.

This chain joins TRBV11-3 and TRBJ2-2; D is possibly TRBD2 (5 bases). Trimming shortened V by 1 base and J by 0 bases, and 9 bases separated the two germline ends. The CDR3 extends over 16 amino acids. CDR1 and CDR2 (germline): SGHNT, YENEEA. The CDR3 protein is CASSLAASSNTGELFF. CDR3 sequence (DNA): TGTGCCAGCAGCTTAGCCGCTAGCTCGAACACCGGGGAGCTGTTTTTT.

The gene calls are TRBV10-1 and TRBJ2-1; D not certain. Germline V gene data show CDR1 as WNHNN and CDR2 as SYGVQD (reference sequence). Trimming cost V 5 bases and J 9 bases, with 8 bases left between them. This CDR3 has 11 amino acids. The CDR3 coding sequence is TGCGCCAGCAGTCCCACTTGTGAGCAGTTCTTC. Translated, it gives CASSPTCEQFF.

The V and J genes are TRBV10-2 and TRBJ1-1; D not certain. Germline-derived CDR1 and CDR2 are WSHSY and SAAADI. V lost 7 bases to trimming and J lost 6 bases, with 9 bases between them. The CDR3 sequence is 11 residues long. This CDR3 is CASKNTAEAFF. The CDR3 region has the DNA TGCGCCAGCAAAAACACCGCTGAAGCTTTCTTT.

This clone was detected only once. The chain combines TRBV6-5 with TRBJ2-5, with D possibly TRBD2 on 5 matching bases. V gave up 0 bases and J gave up 4 bases, with 15 bases separating them. Germline-derived CDR1 and CDR2 are MNHEY and SVGAGI. CDR3 length equals 16 residues. The CDR3 reads CASSYSFSGNLETQYF. The CDR3 coding sequence is TGTGCCAGCAGTTACTCGTTTTCCGGGAATTTAGAGACCCAGTACTTC.

The chain employs TRBV24-1 and TRBJ1-5; 9 bases line up with TRBD1. Per germline, CDR1 KGHDR and CDR2 SFDVKD. This CDR3 contains 14 residues. V was clipped by 3 bases and J by 6 bases; unmatched bases: 2. The CDR3: CATSDTGGSQPQHF. CDR3 in DNA: TGTGCCACCAGTGATACAGGGGGCAGTCAGCCCCAGCATTTT.

The chain uses TRBV3-1 (or the pseudogene TRBV3-2) and TRBJ2-2; 10 bases line up with TRBD2. Trimming at V came to 4 bases and at J to 1 base, leaving 6 bases not matched to a gene. CDR1 and CDR2 (germline): LGHDT, YNNKEL (reference sequence). The CDR3 runs to 17 residues. The CDR3 spells CASSPTSGTLNTGELFF. The CDR3 DNA follows: TGTGCCAGCAGCCCAACTAGCGGGACTTTGAACACCGGGGAGCTGTTTTTT.

The chain links TRBV27 to TRBJ2-2, with D perhaps matching TRBD1 (5 bases). This CDR3 has 15 residues. V was clipped by 0 bases and J by 8 bases, with 13 bases between them. Germline V CDR1 and CDR2: MNHEY, SMNVEV (reference sequence). The CDR3, as DNA: TGTGCCAGCAGTTTATCTGGGGCCCATAGGGGGGAGCTGTTTTTT. It encodes CASSLSGAHRGELFF.

The chain is built from TRBV9 and TRBJ1-6, with D maybe TRBD1 (5 bases). V was cut by 1 base and J by 10 bases, with 12 bases left in between. The germline gives CDR1 SGDLS, CDR2 YYNGEE. The CDR3 length is 14 residues. The CDR3 spells CASSVRQGGSPLHF. The CDR3 DNA is TGTGCCAGCAGCGTACGGCAGGGTGGATCACCCCTCCACTTT.

The chain recombines TRBV28 with TRBJ1-1; weak D call: TRBD1 (6 bases). Germline V gives CDR1 MDHEN, CDR2 SYDVKM. Trimming stripped 4 bases from V and 5 bases from J, with 14 bases between. This CDR3 is 14 amino acids long. This CDR3 is CASSSQTGTTEAFF. CDR3 sequence (DNA): TGTGCCAGCAGTTCGCAGACAGGAACTACTGAAGCTTTCTTT.

V usage is TRBV20-1 and J usage is TRBJ2-5, with 12 bases identical to TRBD2. Germline CDR1 reads DFQATT; CDR2 reads SNEGSKA (reference sequence). The CDR3 runs 15 residues. The junction had 5 bases not matched to a gene; V was cut back by 3 bases and J by 3 bases. DNA for the CDR3: TGCAGTGCTAGTCCTAGCGGGGGGGTCAAAGAGACCCAGTACTTC. This sequence encodes CSASPSGGVKETQYF.

The rearrangement joins TRBV7-9 to TRBJ2-3, with D tentatively TRBD2 (6 bases). CDR3 size: 14 residues. The V end was cut by 4 bases, the J end by 0 bases, with 8 bases between. Germline V lookup: CDR1 SEHNR, CDR2 FQNEAQ (reference sequence). This chain's CDR3 is CASSSGTSTDTQYF. CDR3 nucleotide sequence: TGTGCCAGCAGCTCAGGGACTAGCACAGATACGCAGTATTTT.

The chain employs TRBV19 and TRBJ2-7, with unresolved D. The CDR3 length is 11 residues. CDR1 is LNHDA, CDR2 SQIVND, per germline (reference sequence). Trimming removed 4 bases from V and 4 bases from J, with 5 bases in between. CDR3 bases: TGTGCCAGTAGTAACCTATACGAGCAGTACTTC. Translating it yields CASSNLYEQYF.

The chain joins TRBV2 to TRBJ2-2; maybe TRBD1 (5 bases). V was cut by 1 base and J by 1 base, with 10 bases left in between. The CDR3 extends over 16 amino acids. Germline CDR1 reads SNHLY; CDR2 reads FYNNEI. CDR3 region: CASSEVGHLNTGELFF. In DNA, the CDR3 is TGTGCCAGCAGTGAAGTCGGACATCTGAACACCGGGGAGCTGTTTTTT.